The sequence of this T cell receptor (beta chain) was determined in a study of shared T cell receptors in the human thymus. Per germline, CDR1 MGHDK and CDR2 SYGVNS. Trimming took off 3 bases at V and 0 bases at J, with 12 bases between the two ends. The CDR3 runs 16 residues. TCRdb's table, derived via immunoSEQ multiplex PCR, lists solely in-frame clones and lacks some. This table has roughly 700,000 clones, approximately 90% appearing once. This clone was seen once. This same sample was also part of a study on human thymus T cells.

The V and J genes are TRBV25-1 and TRBJ2-1, with a tentative D call TRBD2 (6 bases). Sequencing was done on a sample of thymocytes. This TCR was sampled from a boy younger than two with a congenital heart defect. The chain's CDR3 is CASSDFHGSSYNEQFF. The DNA for the CDR3 is TGTGCCAGCAGTGATTTCCACGGGAGCTCCTACAATGAGCAGTTCTTC.